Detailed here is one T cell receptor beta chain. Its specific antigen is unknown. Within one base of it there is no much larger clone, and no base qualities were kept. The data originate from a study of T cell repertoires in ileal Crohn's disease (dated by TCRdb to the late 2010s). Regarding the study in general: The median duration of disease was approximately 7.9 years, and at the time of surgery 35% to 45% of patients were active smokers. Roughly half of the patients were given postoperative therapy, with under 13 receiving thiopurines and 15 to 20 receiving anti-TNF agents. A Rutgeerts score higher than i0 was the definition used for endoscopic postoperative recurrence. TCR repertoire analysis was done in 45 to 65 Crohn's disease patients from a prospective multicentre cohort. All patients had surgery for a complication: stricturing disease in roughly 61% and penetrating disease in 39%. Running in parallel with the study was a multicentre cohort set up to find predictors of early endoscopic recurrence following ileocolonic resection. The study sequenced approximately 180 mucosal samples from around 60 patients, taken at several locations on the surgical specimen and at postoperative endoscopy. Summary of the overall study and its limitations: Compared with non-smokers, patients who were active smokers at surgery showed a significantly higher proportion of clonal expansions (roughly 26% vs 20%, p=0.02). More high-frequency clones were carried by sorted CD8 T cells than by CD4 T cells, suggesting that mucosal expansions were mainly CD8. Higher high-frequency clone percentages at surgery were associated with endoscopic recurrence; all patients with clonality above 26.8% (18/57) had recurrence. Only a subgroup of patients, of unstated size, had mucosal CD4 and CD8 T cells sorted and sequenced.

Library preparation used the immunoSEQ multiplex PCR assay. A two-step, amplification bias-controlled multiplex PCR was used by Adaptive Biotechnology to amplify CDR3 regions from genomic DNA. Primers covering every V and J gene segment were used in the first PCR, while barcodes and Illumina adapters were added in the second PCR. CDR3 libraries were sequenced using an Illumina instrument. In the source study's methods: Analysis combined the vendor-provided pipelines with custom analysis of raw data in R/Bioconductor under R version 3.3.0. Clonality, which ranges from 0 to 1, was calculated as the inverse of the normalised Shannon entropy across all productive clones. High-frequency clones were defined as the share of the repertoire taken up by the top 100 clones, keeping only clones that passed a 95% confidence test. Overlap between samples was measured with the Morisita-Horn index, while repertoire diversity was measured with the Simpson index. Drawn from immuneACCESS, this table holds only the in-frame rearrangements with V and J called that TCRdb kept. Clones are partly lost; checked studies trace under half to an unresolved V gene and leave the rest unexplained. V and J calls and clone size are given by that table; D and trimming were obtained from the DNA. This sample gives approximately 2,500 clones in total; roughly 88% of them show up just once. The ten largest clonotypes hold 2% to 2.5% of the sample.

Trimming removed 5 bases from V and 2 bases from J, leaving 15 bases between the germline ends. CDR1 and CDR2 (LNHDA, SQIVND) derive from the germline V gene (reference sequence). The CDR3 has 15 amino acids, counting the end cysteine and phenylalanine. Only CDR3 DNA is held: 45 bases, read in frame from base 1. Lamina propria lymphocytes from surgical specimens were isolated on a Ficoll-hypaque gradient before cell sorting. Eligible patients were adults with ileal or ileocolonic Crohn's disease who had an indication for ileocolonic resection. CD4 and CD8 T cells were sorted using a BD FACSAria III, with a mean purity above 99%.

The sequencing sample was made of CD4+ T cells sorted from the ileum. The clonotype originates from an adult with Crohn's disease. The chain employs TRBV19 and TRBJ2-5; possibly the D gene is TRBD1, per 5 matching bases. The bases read TGTGCCAGTAGTCCCCGCACAGGCGTTCAAGAGACCCAGTACTTC. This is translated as CASSPRTGVQETQYF. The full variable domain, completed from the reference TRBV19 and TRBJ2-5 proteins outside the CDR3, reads DGGITQSPKYLFRKEGQNVTLSCEQNLNHDAMYWYRQDPGQGLRLIYYSQIVNDFQKGDIAEGYSVSREKKESFPLTVTSAQKNPTAFYLCASSPRTGVQETQYFGPGTRLLVL.